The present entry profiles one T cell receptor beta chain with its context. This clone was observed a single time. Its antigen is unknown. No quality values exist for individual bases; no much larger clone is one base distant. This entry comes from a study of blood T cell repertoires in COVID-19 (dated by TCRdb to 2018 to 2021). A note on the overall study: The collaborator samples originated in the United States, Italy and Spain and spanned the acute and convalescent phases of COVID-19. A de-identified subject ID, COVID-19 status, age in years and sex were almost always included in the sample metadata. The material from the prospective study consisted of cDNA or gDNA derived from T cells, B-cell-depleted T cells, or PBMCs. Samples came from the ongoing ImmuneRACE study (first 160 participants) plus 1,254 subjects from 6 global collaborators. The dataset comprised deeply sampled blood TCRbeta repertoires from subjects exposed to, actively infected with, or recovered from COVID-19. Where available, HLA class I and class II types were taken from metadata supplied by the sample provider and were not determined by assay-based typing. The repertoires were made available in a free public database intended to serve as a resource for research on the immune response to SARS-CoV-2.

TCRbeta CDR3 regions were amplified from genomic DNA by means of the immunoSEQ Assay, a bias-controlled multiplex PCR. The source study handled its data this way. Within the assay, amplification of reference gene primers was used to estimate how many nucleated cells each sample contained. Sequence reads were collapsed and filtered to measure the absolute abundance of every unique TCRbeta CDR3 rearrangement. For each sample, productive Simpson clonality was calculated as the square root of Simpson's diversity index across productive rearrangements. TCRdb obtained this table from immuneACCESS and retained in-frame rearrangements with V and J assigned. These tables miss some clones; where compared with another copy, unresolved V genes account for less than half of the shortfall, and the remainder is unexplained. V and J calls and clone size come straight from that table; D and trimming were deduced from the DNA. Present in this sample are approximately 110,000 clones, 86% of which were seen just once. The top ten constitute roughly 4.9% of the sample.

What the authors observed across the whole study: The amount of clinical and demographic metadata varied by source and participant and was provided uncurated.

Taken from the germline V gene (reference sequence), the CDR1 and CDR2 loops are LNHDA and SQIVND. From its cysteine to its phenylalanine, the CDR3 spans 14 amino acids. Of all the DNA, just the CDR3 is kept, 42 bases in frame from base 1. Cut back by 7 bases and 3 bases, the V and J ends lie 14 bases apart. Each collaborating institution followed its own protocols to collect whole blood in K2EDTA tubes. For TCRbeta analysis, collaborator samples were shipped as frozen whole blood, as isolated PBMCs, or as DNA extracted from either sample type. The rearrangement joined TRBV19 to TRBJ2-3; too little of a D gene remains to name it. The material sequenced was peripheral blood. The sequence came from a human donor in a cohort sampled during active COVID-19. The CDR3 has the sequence CASTGPSGTDTQYF. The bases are TGTGCCAGTACGGGTCCGTCCGGGACAGATACGCAGTATTTT. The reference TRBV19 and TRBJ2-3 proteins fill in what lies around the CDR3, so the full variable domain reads DGGITQSPKYLFRKEGQNVTLSCEQNLNHDAMYWYRQDPGQGLRLIYYSQIVNDFQKGDIAEGYSVSREKKESFPLTVTSAQKNPTAFYLCASTGPSGTDTQYFGPGTRLTVL.